The sample holds many counts of the clone carrying this T cell receptor (beta chain). Antigen unknown. At one end, the junction sequence differs from germline, possibly due to a read error. The CDR3 sequence is 12 residues long. The sample originates from a study of T cells after yellow fever vaccination. The study's findings and limits: Reappearance after the booster was observed for most primary-vaccination clones (roughly 97% CD4, over 75% CD8). Sorted repertoires could include abundant contaminating clonotypes from bulk cells.

Researchers made TCR cDNA using 5'RACE template switching, and this step added a universal primer site and UMIs. TCRdb fed the 5' RACE reads into MiXCR, producing one record per CDR3 protein. Of 300,000 to 350,000 distinct CDR3 sequences listed, approximately 4.5% are singletons. The sample was PBMCs, taken 15 days after the yellow fever booster vaccination. This chain links TRBV12-3 or TRBV12-4 with TRBJ2-1; D is uncertain. This clonotype was sampled from a man between 18 and 29 years old who received the YFV17D yellow fever vaccine. This chain's CDR3 is CASSFSSNEQFF. The CDR3 nucleotides read TGTGCCAGCAGTTTTTCCTCCAATGAGCAGTTCTTC.